The 29 T cell receptor beta chains given below trace back to one sample, sequenced in a study of OX40 agonist ivuxolimab in advanced cancers. The assay was immunoSEQ multiplex PCR, and TCRdb's table has in-frame clones only and misses some. The table lists tens of thousands of clones, 82% of them singletons. The sample consisted of CD4+ or CD8+ T cells sorted from blood, taken in a trial of the OX40 agonist ivuxolimab. The receptors derive from an adult with an advanced solid tumor such as melanoma, head and neck, liver or kidney cancer.

In this sample, this clone turned up a few times. V and J are TRBV5-1 and TRBJ1-6; 8 positions match TRBD1. Per germline, CDR1 SGHRS and CDR2 YFSETQ. J was trimmed by 9 bases and V by 4 bases; bases with no gene match: 9. There are 15 residues in the CDR3. The CDR3 nucleotides read TGCGCCAGCAGCCCGGGACAGGCCAATACTTCACCCCTCCACTTT. The encoded protein is CASSPGQANTSPLHF.

The V gene is TRBV6-5, the J gene TRBJ2-5; D may be TRBD2 (6 bases). CDR3 length: 14 residues. Trimming stripped 2 bases from V and 7 bases from J, with 14 bases between. CDR1 MNHEY and CDR2 SVGAGI come from the germline V gene. The CDR3 loop is CASSYGGAEGTQYF. The CDR3 region has the DNA TGTGCCAGCAGTTACGGAGGGGCAGAAGGGACCCAGTACTTC.

V is TRBV5-1 and J is TRBJ2-3; 9 bases align to TRBD2. Germline CDR1 reads SGHRS; CDR2 reads YFSETQ. The length of the CDR3 is 16 residues. The V and J ends lost 4 bases and 0 bases, in that order; junction bases with no gene match: 6. CDR3 bases: TGCGCCAGCAGCGGGAAGCGGGAGGTTAGCACAGATACGCAGTATTTT. Amino acids: CASSGKREVSTDTQYF.

This chain connects TRBV28 to TRBJ1-1; D is perhaps TRBD1 (5 bases). Germline V gene lookup returns CDR1 MDHEN and CDR2 SYDVKM. V lost 8 bases and J 4 bases, leaving 14 bases between the germline ends. The CDR3 is 13 residues long. The CDR3 protein is CASSVAGSTEAFF. The CDR3 nucleotides are TGTGCCAGCTCTGTGGCAGGGAGCACTGAAGCTTTCTTT.

On this clone itself: Being one base from a much bigger clone, this may be a read error. The rearrangement links TRBV20-1 to TRBJ1-2; D perhaps matches TRBD1 (5 bases). Trimming took off 6 bases at V and 4 bases at J, with 6 bases between the two ends. The CDR3 sequence is 10 residues long. Germline V gene lookup returns CDR1 DFQATT and CDR2 SNEGSKA (reference sequence). CDR3 DNA sequence: TGCAGTGCCCAGGGCTATGGCTACACCTTC. This sequence encodes CSAQGYGYTF.

The gene calls are TRBV7-2 and TRBJ2-1; D not certain. Germline assignment: CDR1 SGHTA and CDR2 FQGNSA. V lost 8 bases and J 0 bases, leaving 14 bases between the germline ends. The CDR3 consists of 15 residues. The CDR3 region has the DNA TGTGCCAGCCTTTCCGGGCGGTCCTCCTACAATGAGCAGTTCTTC. Amino acid sequence: CASLSGRSSYNEQFF.

The chain joins TRBV7-7 to TRBJ2-2; D remains unclear. The CDR3 covers 12 residues. V was clipped by 4 bases and J by 8 bases, with 8 bases between them. CDR1 is SSHAT and CDR2 is FNYEAQ in the germline V gene (reference sequence). The CDR3 DNA reads TGTGCCAGCAGCTCAGCAGGTGGGGAGCTGTTTTTT. As protein: CASSSAGGELFF.

The CDR3 region is CASSYGVPLEQYF. The CDR3 bases are TGTGCCAGCAGCTACGGAGTACCTCTCGAGCAGTACTTC. This chain connects TRBV7-2 to TRBJ2-7; D gene uncertain. The V gene lost 4 bases and the J gene lost 6 bases, with 13 bases spanning the gap. This CDR3 region has 13 residues. Germline V lookup: CDR1 SGHTA, CDR2 FQGNSA.

In DNA form, the CDR3 reads TGTGCCAGCAGCTTAGCAGGAGGGGGAGCTAACTATGGCTACACCTTC. Translated: CASSLAGGGANYGYTF. The chain recombines TRBV7-2 with TRBJ1-2; TRBD1 might be the D (6 bases). The CDR3 has 16 residues. The germline gives CDR1 SGHTA, CDR2 FQGNSA. V was clipped by 0 bases and J by 0 bases, with 11 bases between them.

The rearrangement uses TRBV28 and TRBJ2-1; no firm D call. The V and J ends lost 0 bases and 9 bases respectively, with 6 bases between them. Germline V lookup: CDR1 MDHEN, CDR2 SYDVKM. The CDR3 runs 12 residues. In nucleotides, the CDR3 is TGTGCCAGCAGTTTATGGGCGAGTGAGCAGTTCTTC. Translation: CASSLWASEQFF.

The V and J genes are TRBV19 and TRBJ1-2; 10 positions match TRBD1. CDR1 is LNHDA and CDR2 is SQIVND in the germline V gene (reference sequence). Trimming cost V 10 bases and J 6 bases; bases outside gene matches: 8. This CDR3 is built from 13 residues. In DNA form, the CDR3 reads TGTGCCACCCAAGACAGGGGGCTCGATGGCTACACCTTC. This gives the protein CATQDRGLDGYTF.

J is TRBJ1-2 and V is TRBV2; 9 bases are shared with TRBD1. This CDR3 is built from 17 residues. Germline CDR1 SNHLY, CDR2 FYNNEI. V gave up 6 bases and J gave up 4 bases; unmatched junction bases: 15. This CDR3 is CASSVPGQGAGGYGYTF. CDR3 sequence (DNA): TGTGCCAGCAGCGTCCCGGGACAGGGAGCGGGAGGCTATGGCTACACCTTC.

The J gene is TRBJ1-1, the V gene TRBV6-1; D perhaps matches TRBD1 (5 bases). The CDR3 is made up of 14 amino acids. V was clipped by 4 bases and J by 1 base, with 10 bases between them. The germline V gene encodes CDR1 MNHNS and CDR2 SASEGT. CDR3 nucleotide sequence: TGTGCCAGCAGTGTAAGCGGGGCGAACACTGAAGCTTTCTTT. This codes for CASSVSGANTEAFF.

The V call is TRBV5-1, the J call TRBJ2-2; TRBD1 aligns across 7 bases. Trimming cost V 0 bases and J 0 bases; bases outside gene matches: 5. CDR3 length equals 17 residues. CDR1 and CDR2 (germline): SGHRS, YFSETQ. CDR3 DNA: TGCGCCAGCAGCTTGGCCCCAGGGGGAGCGAACACCGGGGAGCTGTTTTTT. Translated: CASSLAPGGANTGELFF.

This rearrangement joins TRBV11-3 to TRBJ2-5, with D hard to call. The V gene lost 1 base and the J gene lost 10 bases, with 10 bases spanning the gap. Germline V gene sequence: CDR1 SGHNT, CDR2 YENEEA. The CDR3 has 12 residues. In DNA, the CDR3 is TGTGCCAGCAGCTTAGGGCGGTCGAGCCAGTACTTC. Translated: CASSLGRSSQYF.

V usage is TRBV28 and J usage is TRBJ1-2; 7 bases are shared with TRBD1. Germline V gene data show CDR1 as MDHEN and CDR2 as SYDVKM. Germline trimming cut 5 bases from V and 3 bases from J; bases unmatched to any gene: 15. The CDR3 spans 17 residues. The CDR3 DNA sequence: TGTGCCAGCAGTAGGGACAGTAGAAGTGCGGGGGACTATGGCTACACCTTC. This sequence encodes CASSRDSRSAGDYGYTF.

The table lists this clone with a count of one. The rearrangement joins TRBV28 to TRBJ1-4, with a possible D match to TRBD1 (5 bases). V was pared by 6 bases and J by 10 bases, with 12 bases between. Per the germline V gene, CDR1 is MDHEN and CDR2 is SYDVKM. The CDR3 extends over 12 amino acids. CDR3 in amino acids: CASRIPGGKLFF. CDR3 DNA sequence: TGTGCCAGCAGAATTCCGGGGGGAAAACTGTTTTTT.

V usage is TRBV18 and J usage is TRBJ2-7; TRBD1 might be the D (5 bases). The V end was cut by 2 bases, the J end by 6 bases, with 14 bases between. Germline V lookup: CDR1 KGHSH, CDR2 LQKENI. The CDR3 runs 14 residues. CDR3 sequence: CASSPTFREGEQYF. The DNA for the CDR3 is TGTGCCAGCTCACCAACCTTCAGGGAAGGCGAGCAGTACTTC. Using reference TRBV18 and TRBJ2-7 for the parts outside the CDR3, the full variable domain is NAGVMQNPRHLVRRRGQEARLRCSPMKGHSHVYWYRQLPEEGLKFMVYLQKENIIDESGMPKERFSAEFPKEGPSILRIQQVVRGDSAAYFCASSPTFREGEQYFGPGTRLTVT.

The rearrangement links TRBV11-3 to TRBJ2-5; 7 bases line up with TRBD1. The CDR3 loop spans 12 amino acids. Trimming at V came to 5 bases and at J to 7 bases, leaving 4 bases not matched to a gene. Germline CDR1 reads SGHNT; CDR2 reads YENEEA. The CDR3 loop is CASSPRTGTQYF. For the CDR3, the DNA is TGTGCCAGCAGCCCCCGGACAGGGACCCAGTACTTC.

This clone was counted a few times. The chain's CDR3 is CASTQGQGLYEQYF. In DNA form, the CDR3 reads TGTGCCAGCACCCAGGGACAGGGCCTCTACGAGCAGTACTTC. J is TRBJ2-7 and V is TRBV7-2, with 9 bases lining up with TRBD1. V shed 7 bases and J 3 bases; nucleotides not matched to a gene: 7. CDR1 is SGHTA, CDR2 FQGNSA, per germline. This CDR3 has 14 amino acids.

The rearrangement joins TRBV18 to TRBJ1-5, with D unresolved. The CDR3 runs 14 residues. From germline, CDR1 is KGHSH and CDR2 LQKENI. V was trimmed by 2 bases and J by 3 bases, leaving 8 bases between them. Here the CDR3 DNA reads TGTGCCAGCTCACCAAACAGCTACAATCAGCCCCAGCATTTT. Its translation is CASSPNSYNQPQHF.

This chain connects TRBV30 to TRBJ2-7; TRBD1 might be the D (6 bases). CDR1 GTSNPN and CDR2 SVGIG come from the germline V gene (reference sequence). CDR3 length: 13 residues. With 4 bases removed from V and 0 bases from J, the gap between germline ends came to 10 bases. The CDR3 region has the DNA TGTGCCTGGACCCAGGGGCCCTCCTACGAGCAGTACTTC. Translating it yields CAWTQGPSYEQYF. The whole variable domain, filled in from reference TRBV30 and TRBJ2-7, reads SQTIHQWPATLVQPVGSPLSLECTVEGTSNPNLYWYRQAAGRGLQLLFYSVGIGQISSEVPQNLSASRPQDRQFILSSKKLLLSDSGFYLCAWTQGPSYEQYFGPGTRLTVT.

V gene TRBV7-2 combines with J gene TRBJ1-5; D is unresolved. The CDR3 has 13 residues. The V gene lost 5 bases and the J gene lost 7 bases, with 12 bases spanning the gap. Germline CDR1 and CDR2: SGHTA and FQGNSA. CDR3 residues: CASSPSRQQPQHF. The CDR3 region has the DNA TGTGCCAGCAGCCCCTCAAGGCAGCAGCCCCAGCATTTT.

Of note for this clone: Because it lacks the conserved phenylalanine or tryptophan at the end, this CDR3 is likely a read error. No DNA is shown, since the ends of the CDR3 on it are uncertain; the CDR3 is the one TCRdb lists. V and J are TRBV23-1 and TRBJ1-1. TRBV23-1 is sorted into the ORF group, with uncertain function. Including both end residues, the CDR3 is 9 amino acids long. The CDR3 loop is CASSQSVFA.

As for this clone: Other DNA sequences in this sample translate to the same CDR3. V and J are TRBV6-5 and TRBJ1-1, with a weak D call TRBD1 (5 bases). The CDR3 runs to 13 residues. V shed 2 bases and J shed 5 bases, with 9 bases lying between them. Germline assignment: CDR1 MNHEY and CDR2 SVGAGI. The chain's CDR3 is CASSYTRGTEAFF. In DNA form, the CDR3 reads TGTGCCAGCAGTTACACGAGGGGAACTGAAGCTTTCTTT.

This chain connects TRBV15 to TRBJ2-4; D uncertain. Trimming stripped 3 bases from V and 0 bases from J, with 9 bases between. The V gene's germline CDR1 is LNHNV and CDR2 YYDKDF (reference sequence). The CDR3 is 15 residues long. The chain's CDR3 is CATSSTDQAKNIQYF. The CDR3 DNA reads TGTGCCACCAGCAGTACCGATCAAGCCAAAAACATTCAGTACTTC.

This chain connects TRBV2 to TRBJ2-3; 14 bases align to TRBD2. V shed 4 bases, J shed 3 bases, and the junction held 6 bases outside the gene matches. Germline-derived CDR1 and CDR2 are SNHLY and FYNNEI. The CDR3 is 17 amino acids. Here the CDR3 reads CASSVPTSGGATDTQYF. In DNA form, the CDR3 reads TGTGCCAGCAGTGTCCCGACTAGCGGGGGGGCAACAGATACGCAGTATTTT. Combining the CDR3 with reference TRBV2 and TRBJ2-3 gives the whole variable domain EPEVTQTPSHQVTQMGQEVILRCVPISNHLYFYWYRQILGQKVEFLVSFYNNEISEKSEIFDDQFSVERPDGSNFTLKIRSTKLEDSAMYFCASSVPTSGGATDTQYFGPGTRLTVL.

The V gene is TRBV4-1, the J gene TRBJ1-2; D is possibly TRBD1 (5 bases). CDR1 and CDR2 (germline): MGHRA, YSYEKL. Trimming took 0 bases from V and 7 from J, leaving 15 bases between them. The CDR3 has 15 residues. In nucleotides, the CDR3 is TGCGCCAGCAGCCAAGAAATTTCGGGCAGGGTTGGCTACACCTTC. Translating gives CASSQEISGRVGYTF.

As regards this clone: A read error is likely, as this CDR3 ends without the conserved phenylalanine or tryptophan. The rearrangement links TRBV5-5 to TRBJ1-2; D is possibly TRBD1 (5 bases). Trimming pared 2 bases from V and 2 bases from J, leaving 13 bases between. Germline lookup yields CDR1 SGHKS and CDR2 YYEKEE (reference sequence). The CDR3 runs to 15 residues. CDR3 in DNA: TGTGCCAGCAGCTTAGCCGGGACGGTAAACTATGGCTACACCCTC. Protein: CASSLAGTVNYGYTL.